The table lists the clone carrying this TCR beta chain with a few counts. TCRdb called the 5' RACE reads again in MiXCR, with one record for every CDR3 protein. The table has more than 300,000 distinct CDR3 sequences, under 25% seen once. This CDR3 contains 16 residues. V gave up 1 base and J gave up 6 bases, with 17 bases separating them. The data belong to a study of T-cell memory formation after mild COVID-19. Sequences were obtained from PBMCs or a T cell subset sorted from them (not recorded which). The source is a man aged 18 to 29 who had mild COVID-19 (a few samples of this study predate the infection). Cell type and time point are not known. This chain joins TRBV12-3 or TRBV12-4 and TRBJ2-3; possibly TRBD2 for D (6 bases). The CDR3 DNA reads TGTGCCAGCAGTTTAGTCCGGGACTCCCTCCAGGATACGCAGTATTTT. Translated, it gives CASSLVRDSLQDTQYF.